Below, 13 T cell receptor beta chains from the same sample are listed, as sequenced in a study of T cell responses to AZD1222 COVID-19 vaccine. Using immunoSEQ multiplex PCR, the repertoire was profiled, and TCRdb retains in-frame clones only, with some absent. This sample has fewer than 150,000 clones, with 90% found just once. The specimen was peripheral blood, collected on day 0 of AZD1222 vaccination. The receptors shown here come from an adult in good health.

CDR3 sequence reads: CASKKTGGNIQYF. DNA for the CDR3: TGTGCCAGCAAAAAGACAGGTGGAAACATTCAGTACTTC. This chain joins TRBV12-3 or TRBV12-4 and TRBJ2-4, with a tentative D call TRBD1 (6 bases). The length of the CDR3 is 13 residues. With 7 bases removed from V and 6 bases from J, the gap between germline ends came to 13 bases.

V usage is TRBV3-1 (or the pseudogene TRBV3-2) and J usage is TRBJ2-7, with TRBD2 identical over 11 bases. V gave up 3 bases and J gave up 2 bases; unmatched junction bases: 6. From germline, CDR1 is LGHDT and CDR2 YNNKEL (reference sequence). CDR3 length: 16 residues. CDR3 coding DNA: TGTGCCAGCAGCCAGACCAGACTAGCGGGGCCCTACGAGCAGTACTTC. Translating gives CASSQTRLAGPYEQYF.

V and J are TRBV25-1 and TRBJ1-2, with D hard to call. The CDR3 spans 12 residues. Germline V CDR1 and CDR2: MGHDK, SYGVNS. V lost 4 bases and J lost 4, with 7 bases in between. CDR3 amino acids: CASSVGAYGYTF. DNA for the CDR3: TGTGCCAGCAGTGTGGGAGCCTATGGCTACACCTTC.

The chain combines TRBV6-2 or TRBV6-3 with TRBJ2-7; no definite D call. The CDR3 contains 12 residues. Germline CDR1 MNHEY, CDR2 SVGEGT. Trimming left V 5 bases short and J 2 bases short, with 7 bases between. CDR3 DNA sequence: TGTGCCAGCAGTACCCGCACCTACGAGCAGTACTTC. Translating it yields CASSTRTYEQYF.

In its sample, this clone was seen once. The chain carries TRBV4-3 and TRBJ1-5; D ambiguous. Trimming took 0 bases from V and 9 from J, leaving 18 bases between them. Germline-derived CDR1 and CDR2 are LGHNA and YSLEER. The CDR3 totals 16 residues. CDR3 DNA: TGCGCCAGCAGCCAAGATCCTCTCAGCCCTGACTCGCCCCAGCATTTT. Protein sequence: CASSQDPLSPDSPQHF.

This clone was picked up a small number of times. J is TRBJ2-3 and V is TRBV24-1; D might be TRBD1 or TRBD2, each matching 5 bases. CDR1 is KGHDR, CDR2 SFDVKD, per germline. V was pared by 1 base and J by 6 bases, with 16 bases between. The CDR3 extends over 16 amino acids. CDR3 coding DNA: TGTGCCACCAGTGATTTCGGACTGGGGCAGGAGGATACGCAGTATTTT. Translated, it gives CATSDFGLGQEDTQYF.

V gene TRBV10-3 combines with J gene TRBJ2-6; D gene ambiguous. Germline lookup yields CDR1 ENHRY and CDR2 SYGVKD. The CDR3 is 15 residues long. V lost 3 bases to trimming and J lost 0 bases, with 6 bases between them. CDR3 coding DNA: TGTGCCATCAGTGATCTGGGCTCTGGGGCCAACGTCCTGACTTTC. Translating gives CAISDLGSGANVLTF.

This chain links TRBV30 with TRBJ2-7, with D unclear. V dropped 0 bases and J dropped 2 bases, with 11 bases sitting between them. Per the germline V gene, CDR1 is GTSNPN and CDR2 is SVGIG (reference sequence). The CDR3 is 14 residues long. The CDR3 here is CAWSVPWKTYEQYF. In DNA, the CDR3 is TGTGCCTGGAGTGTACCCTGGAAGACCTACGAGCAGTACTTC.

The chain joins TRBV5-1 to TRBJ2-1; 10 positions agree with TRBD1. Trimming at V came to 0 bases and at J to 4 bases, leaving 1 base not matched to a gene. The germline V gene has CDR1 SGHRS and CDR2 YFSETQ. The CDR3 is made up of 15 amino acids. CDR3 in DNA: TGCGCCAGCAGCTTGGGGACAGGGGGGTACAATGAGCAGTTCTTC. Protein: CASSLGTGGYNEQFF.

The J gene is TRBJ1-4, the V gene TRBV2; TRBD1 aligns across 7 bases. J lost 4 bases, V lost 7 bases, and 3 bases had no gene match. The germline gives CDR1 SNHLY, CDR2 FYNNEI. This CDR3 has 13 residues. Written as DNA, the CDR3 is TGTGCCAGCAAGGGACAGCTTAATGAAAAACTGTTTTTT. Translation: CASKGQLNEKLFF.

J is TRBJ1-2 and V is TRBV30; weak D call: TRBD1 (5 bases). CDR3 length: 15 residues. The germline V and J ends were trimmed by 0 bases and 4 bases, with 15 bases remaining between them. CDR1 and CDR2 (germline): GTSNPN, SVGIG (reference sequence). The CDR3 reads CAWSVPGFSFYGYTF. The DNA for the CDR3 is TGTGCCTGGAGTGTCCCAGGGTTTTCCTTCTATGGCTACACCTTC.

V and J are TRBV4-3 and TRBJ2-7, with TRBD1 as a possible D gene (5 bases). Germline lookup yields CDR1 LGHNA and CDR2 YSLEER. This CDR3 spans 15 amino acids. The V gene lost 3 bases and the J gene lost 0 bases, with 12 bases spanning the gap. The CDR3 spells CASSHVQDRSYEQYF. CDR3 nucleotides: TGCGCCAGCAGCCACGTACAGGATCGCTCCTACGAGCAGTACTTC.

This chain connects TRBV6-1 to TRBJ1-3; no definite D call. V gave up 1 base and J gave up 0 bases, with 7 bases separating them. The CDR3 is 15 amino acids. Germline V gives CDR1 MNHNS, CDR2 SASEGT. In DNA form, the CDR3 reads TGTGCCAGCAGTGAAGTCTGGGTCTCTGGAAACACCATATATTTT. It encodes CASSEVWVSGNTIYF.